The T cell receptor beta chain described here comes from a study of OX40 agonist ivuxolimab in advanced cancers. Across the whole study: The patients received ivuxolimab by intravenous route every 2 weeks at 0.01 to 10 mg/kg. Findings and limits, study-wide: The work left the antigen specificity of expanded peripheral T cells undetermined. Clonal expansion was seen in CD4+ and CD8+ blood T cells by week 6 at 0.1 to 3.0 mg/kg.

This clone was picked up one time. Antigen unknown. Blood sampling was done at baseline, cycle 4 day 1, and cycle 7 day 1. Profiling relied on immunoSEQ multiplex PCR, and the TCRdb table lists in-frame clones only, not all of them. The profile shows about 26,000 clones, 83% of them singletons. The sample was CD4+ or CD8+ T cells sorted from blood, taken in a trial of the OX40 agonist ivuxolimab. The sequence was collected from an adult with an advanced solid tumor such as melanoma, head and neck, liver or kidney cancer.

The CDR3 DNA reads TGTGCCAGCAGTGACAATTCGCAGGCTTCAGATACGCAGTATTTT. It codes for CASSDNSQASDTQYF. V gene TRBV6-4 combines with J gene TRBJ2-3; D unresolved. In germline, CDR1 is MRHNA, CDR2 SNTAGT. The V end lost 2 bases, the J end lost 4 bases, and 13 bases lay between the germline ends. The CDR3 spans 15 residues.